The entry that follows covers one T cell receptor (beta chain) sequence. This sample is drawn from a study of blood T cell repertoires in COVID-19. Study summary: Sources were T cells, B-cell-depleted T cells, or PBMCs; the material itself was cDNA or gDNA.

The CDR3 is 13 residues long. V trimming: 1 base; J trimming: 6 bases; junction bases outside the gene matches: 1. Germline V lookup: CDR1 MGHRA, CDR2 YSYEKL. Assay: immunoSEQ multiplex PCR; the TCRdb copy retains only in-frame clones and omits some. Of tens of thousands of clones in the sample, about 90% are singletons; the top ten hold nearly 8.5%. This sequence was found in a human donor in a cohort sampled during active COVID-19. The sequencing input was peripheral blood. The chain joins TRBV4-1 to TRBJ1-2; TRBD1 agrees at 8 bases. The CDR3: CASSQGTGNGYTF. CDR3 bases: TGCGCCAGCAGCCAAGGGACAGGGAATGGCTACACCTTC.